This T cell receptor (beta chain) stems from a study of CD8 T cells in Susac syndrome. This CDR3 has 15 amino acids. CDR1 and CDR2 (germline): SGDLS, YYNGEE. J gave up 4 bases and V 4 bases, and 8 bases lay outside the gene matches. A quantity of about 0.5 to 1 ug RNA underwent reverse transcription using random hexamers. Amplification of TCR beta CDR3 across 54 Vbeta and 13 Jbeta was performed with immunoSEQ multiplex PCR. TCRdb reanalysed the immunoSEQ multiplex PCR reads using MiXCR and keeps one entry per CDR3 protein. The sample holds 120,000 or so distinct CDR3 sequences; over 95% are singletons and the top ten take roughly 0.14%.

The rearrangement links TRBV9 to TRBJ1-2; TRBD1 aligns across 9 bases. The sequencing sample was made of CD4+ T cells from PBMCs. This clonotype was obtained from a human donor with Susac syndrome. CDR3 loop: CASSITGTGTYGYTF. The CDR3 DNA follows: TGTGCCAGCAGCATTACCGGGACAGGGACCTATGGCTACACCTTC.